What follows describes a single T cell receptor (beta chain). The antigen remains undetermined. Sequencing was performed with immunoSEQ multiplex PCR; in TCRdb, only in-frame clones are kept and a portion is missing. The sample holds around 34,000 clones, 60% to 85% seen once. In germline, CDR1 is SGDLS, CDR2 YYNGEE. Deletions cut 0 bases from V and 4 bases from J, with 17 bases between. The CDR3 runs 17 residues. These data belong to a study of T cells in narcolepsy. In the study overall: Enrolled donors included narcolepsy type 1 or type 2 patients and healthy controls. Whole-study findings and limits: Comparing one patient's CSF and blood CD4+ clonotypes highlighted HCRT- and TRIB2-specific autoreactive clonotypes. Blood of same and different patients, but not healthy controls, reportedly held recurring autoreactive clonotypes. Some memory CD4+ repertoires had no autoreactive clone sequences.

The sequenced sample was memory (CD45RA-) CD4+ T cells from blood. The origin of this receptor is a human donor in good health. The rearrangement links TRBV9 to TRBJ1-3, with D possibly matching TRBD1 (6 bases). The CDR3 bases are TGTGCCAGCAGCGTAGGGTCCAGAGCAGGGGCCGGAAACACCATATATTTT. It codes for CASSVGSRAGAGNTIYF.